A selection of T cell receptor beta chains follows, all from one sample in a study of blood T cell repertoires in COVID-19. Sequencing was performed with immunoSEQ multiplex PCR; in TCRdb, only in-frame clones are kept and a portion is missing. The repertoire consists of around 300,000 clones, with about 85% occurring once and the leading ten covering about 14%. The sample was peripheral blood. Source of these receptors: a human donor in a cohort sampled during active COVID-19. Each CDR3 is given with its conserved first and last residue. A D gene is named only where the DNA matches it firmly. Size tells how often a clone was seen (once, few, many) or the class of an expanded clone, and some rows leave it out.

D,J,V,size,DNA,CDR3
TRBD1,TRBJ1-4,TRBV6-5,-,TGTGCCAGCAGTTCAAGGGGGCCCCCAACTAATGAAAAACTGTTTTTT,CASSSRGPPTNEKLFF
-,TRBJ2-5,TRBV5-4,-,TGTGCCAGCAGACCCACCGGGATCAGGGAGACCCAGTACTTC,CASRPTGIRETQYF
-,TRBJ2-7,TRBV7-2,once,TGTGCCAGCGCTTCGGTCGACGGGGGTTGGTCCTACGAGCAGTACTTC,CASASVDGGWSYEQYF
-,TRBJ1-3,TRBV5-5,-,TGTGCCAGCAGCCGGGGGTCCAGGGCCGAGGTGATTGGAAACACCATATATTTT,CASSRGSRAEVIGNTIYF
TRBD2,TRBJ2-3,TRBV6-1,-,TGTGCCAGCAGTGAGGGACTAGCGGGGGGAGATACGCAGTATTTT,CASSEGLAGGDTQYF
TRBD2,TRBJ2-1,TRBV19,-,TGTGCCAGCAATGCGGGGACTACCTACAATGAGCAGTTCTTC,CASNAGTTYNEQFF
-,TRBJ1-2,TRBV6-1,-,TGTGCCAGCAGTGGATACAGGGACCCCGGGCTATATGGCTACACCTTC,CASSGYRDPGLYGYTF
-,TRBJ2-7,TRBV20-1,-,TGCAGCCAAGCGGGCGACGAGCAGTACTTC,CSQAGDEQYF
-,TRBJ2-3,TRBV7-7,-,TGTGCTAGCAGCCCTAGCGGCACAGATACGCAGTATTTT,CASSPSGTDTQYF
TRBD1,TRBJ2-7,TRBV2,-,TGTGCCAGCAGCACACAGGGGTACTACGAGCAGTACTTC,CASSTQGYYEQYF
TRBD2,TRBJ2-5,TRBV30,-,TGTGCCTGGAGTGTATACGGGTTAGCGGGAAAAGAGACCCAGTACTTC,CAWSVYGLAGKETQYF
TRBD2,TRBJ2-1,TRBV28,-,TGTGCCACCACGGGACTAGCGGGAGTGGGTGAGCAGTTCTTC,CATTGLAGVGEQFF
-,TRBJ1-2,TRBV19,-,TGTGCTACGCGACAGAACTATGGCTACACCTTC,CATRQNYGYTF
-,TRBJ1-2,TRBV28,once,TGTGCCAGCAGTTTATTCTCAGGAGGAGGCTATGGCTACACCTTC,CASSLFSGGGYGYTF
TRBD1,TRBJ1-2,TRBV7-2,-,TGTGCCAGCAGCTTAGGCGGACAGGGGGCAGGTGGCTACACCTTC,CASSLGGQGAGGYTF
TRBD1,TRBJ1-1,TRBV30,-,TGTGCCTGGAGTTGGACAGGGACAATGACTGAAGCTTTCTTT,CAWSWTGTMTEAFF
-,TRBJ2-2,TRBV19,-,TGTGCCATCCGAAAACAGAACACCGGGGAGCTGTTTTTT,CAIRKQNTGELFF
-,TRBJ2-7,TRBV5-1,-,TGCGCCAGCAGCTTGGCCCCGCAGGGCAGTGGTGGGGCCGAGCAGTACTTC,CASSLAPQGSGGAEQYF
-,TRBJ2-2,TRBV3-1/TRBV3-2,-,TGTGCCAGCAGCCCAACAGCGAACACCGGGGAGCTGTTTTTT,CASSPTANTGELFF
-,TRBJ1-1,TRBV5-4,-,TGTGCCAGCAGCTTACAGGACACTGAAGCTTTCTTT,CASSLQDTEAFF
TRBD1,TRBJ1-1,TRBV3-1/TRBV3-2,-,TGTGCCAGCAGCCAAGGGGGACAGGCGGGAACGGCTTTCTTT,CASSQGGQAGTAFF
-,TRBJ1-6,TRBV5-1,few,TGCGCCAGCAGCTTGGCCTCAGGGGATTCACCCCTCCACTTT,CASSLASGDSPLHF
-,TRBJ2-7,TRBV2,-,TGTGCCAGCAGTTTCGACAGGCTCCAGGGGCAGTACTTC,CASSFDRLQGQYF
TRBD1,TRBJ2-2,TRBV29-1,-,TGCAGCGTGGGACAGGGGGCGCTGACCGGGGAGCTGTTTTTT,CSVGQGALTGELFF
TRBD1,TRBJ1-5,TRBV6-2/TRBV6-3,-,TGTGCCAGCAGCCCGAAGGGACAGGGGGTTTGGAGCAATCAGCCCCAGCATTTT,CASSPKGQGVWSNQPQHF
-,TRBJ2-7,TRBV29-1,-,TGCAGCGCTCGAGGGCCATCTGGCTACGAGCAGTACTTC,CSARGPSGYEQYF
-,TRBJ2-3,TRBV30,-,TGTGCCTGGAACCGTGAGATCTCTAGCACAGATACGCAGTATTTT,CAWNREISSTDTQYF
TRBD1,TRBJ1-1,TRBV27,-,TGTGCCAGCGGGGGACAGGCTCACACTGAAGCTTTCTTT,CASGGQAHTEAFF
-,TRBJ1-2,TRBV7-8,once,TGTGCCAGCAGCTTAGCAGGCTCAACCGAACTATATGGCTACACCTTC,CASSLAGSTELYGYTF
-,TRBJ2-2,TRBV7-8,-,TGTGCCAGCAGCTTATTAAGGAGGGGAAGGGACACCGGGGAGCTGTTTTTT,CASSLLRRGRDTGELFF
TRBD1,TRBJ2-4,TRBV11-2,-,TGTGCCAGCACCGGGACAGGGGGAAACATTCAGTACTTC,CASTGTGGNIQYF
-,TRBJ2-5,TRBV24-1,-,TGTGCCACCAGTGAAGGCCAGGGAATTAATTCGGAGACCCAGTACTTC,CATSEGQGINSETQYF
-,TRBJ1-1,TRBV6-5,-,TGTGCCAGCAGCTTTAGGGGCACTGAAGCTTTCTTT,CASSFRGTEAFF
-,TRBJ1-4,TRBV19,-,TGTGCCAGTAGTAAACAGGGTGATAATGAAAAACTGTTTTTT,CASSKQGDNEKLFF
-,TRBJ2-7,TRBV21-1,-,TGTGCCAGCAGCCTGTTGACATCAGCCGCCAACTCCTACGAGCAGTACTTC,CASSLLTSAANSYEQYF
TRBD2,TRBJ2-1,TRBV6-5,-,TGTGCCAGCAGTAGCGGGAGGGCCTCAAGTTATGAGCAGTTCTTC,CASSSGRASSYEQFF
TRBD2,TRBJ2-3,TRBV24-1,-,TGTGCCACCTTTCCTCTAGCGGGATTCACAGATACGCAGTATTTT,CATFPLAGFTDTQYF
TRBD2,TRBJ2-3,TRBV5-1,-,TGCGCCAGCAGTGCTTTGTGGTCCAGCGGGATGGGCAAAGATACGCAGTATTTT,CASSALWSSGMGKDTQYF
TRBD2,TRBJ2-5,TRBV18,-,TGTGCCAGCTCAAACAGCGGGGTAGAGGAGACCCAGTACTTC,CASSNSGVEETQYF
TRBD2,TRBJ2-1,TRBV5-1,-,TGCGCCAGCAGCTTAGGGGGTAGCGGGATCAATGAGCAGTTCTTC,CASSLGGSGINEQFF
-,TRBJ2-1,TRBV5-1,once,TGCGCCAGCAGCTTAGACAGTTCCTACAATGAGCAGTTCTTC,CASSLDSSYNEQFF
TRBD2,TRBJ2-1,TRBV9,-,TGTGCCAGCAGCGTAGTGGCTAGCGGAGAAGTAGGGCAGTTCTTC,CASSVVASGEVGQFF
-,TRBJ1-1,TRBV7-2,-,TGTGCCAGCAGCTTAGGACCGAGAGGGGAAGCTTTCTTT,CASSLGPRGEAFF
-,TRBJ2-1,TRBV19,-,TGTGTCCTCGGACGGGGCCGGGACGGACTATACAATGAGCAGTTCTTC,CVLGRGRDGLYNEQFF
-,TRBJ2-1,TRBV18,-,TGTGCCAGCTCACCAATCGGTTTCTCCTACAATGAGCAGTTCTTC,CASSPIGFSYNEQFF
-,TRBJ1-3,TRBV7-9,-,TGTGCCAGCAGCTTGGCCGGGGCTGGAAACACCATATATTTT,CASSLAGAGNTIYF
-,TRBJ2-7,TRBV7-2,-,TGTGCCAGCAGCTTAGACTTAAACTACGAGCAGTACTTC,CASSLDLNYEQYF
-,TRBJ1-6,TRBV7-8,-,TGTGCCAGCAGCTCACACAGGGATAATTCACCCCTCCACTTT,CASSSHRDNSPLHF
-,TRBJ2-5,TRBV6-5,once,TGTGCCAGCAGCCTGCCCTCGAGGGGGGGGACCCAGTACTTC,CASSLPSRGGTQYF
TRBD2,TRBJ2-1,TRBV10-3,-,TGTGCCATCAGTGAGTCCCCTAGCGGGACCTACATGAATGAGCAGTTCTTC,CAISESPSGTYMNEQFF
TRBD2,TRBJ2-7,TRBV28,-,TGTGCCAGCAGTTTATTAGTGGGGGAGGGCGACTACGAGCAGTACTTC,CASSLLVGEGDYEQYF
-,TRBJ1-2,TRBV6-1,-,TGTGCCAGCAGTGAAAAGGGGGATCTCTATGGCTACACCTTC,CASSEKGDLYGYTF
-,TRBJ2-7,TRBV5-6,-,TGTGCCAGCAGCTTGGTTTGGCCTTCCTACGAGCAGTACTTC,CASSLVWPSYEQYF
-,TRBJ1-6,TRBV6-5,-,TGTGCCAGCACGAGACAGAATTTCTCACCCCTCCACTTT,CASTRQNFSPLHF
-,TRBJ2-7,TRBV7-9,-,TGTGCCAGCAGCCGGGGAGGCGTCGGGATCGGGTCGTCGCAGTACTTC,CASSRGGVGIGSSQYF
TRBD1,TRBJ2-5,TRBV7-2,-,TGTGCCAGCAGCCCAAGGGACAGGAAAGAGACCCAGTACTTC,CASSPRDRKETQYF
TRBD2,TRBJ2-1,TRBV19,-,TGTGCCAGTACGGGAAGCGGGAGGGTCGGTAGCGATGAGCAGTTCTTC,CASTGSGRVGSDEQFF
-,TRBJ2-1,TRBV29-1,-,TGCAGCGTTGCTGGGACTCGCTCCTACAATGAGCAGTTCTTC,CSVAGTRSYNEQFF
TRBD1,TRBJ1-1,TRBV9,-,TGTGCCAGCAGCGTAGGTCCAGGGGGGAACACTGAAGCTTTCTTT,CASSVGPGGNTEAFF
TRBD1,TRBJ2-3,TRBV28,-,TGTGCCAGCAGGGAGGACAGGGGGGGCACAGATACGCAGTATTTT,CASREDRGGTDTQYF